These 17 T cell receptor beta chains came from one sample sequenced in a study of cytotoxic CD8 clonotypes in ibrutinib-treated CLL. TCRdb keeps only in-frame clones here, not all; method: immunoSEQ multiplex PCR. The profile shows approximately 150,000 clones, 84% of them singletons. The material was PBMCs, obtained after 24 months of ibrutinib treatment. The receptors were gathered from a human donor with chronic lymphocytic leukemia.

J is TRBJ2-1 and V is TRBV28, with TRBD1 identical over 7 bases. This CDR3 comprises 14 residues. Trimming removed 6 bases from V and 8 bases from J; junction bases left unmatched: 10. Germline CDR1 and CDR2: MDHEN and SYDVKM. The CDR3 here is CASRNKGAWHEQFF. CDR3 in DNA: TGTGCCAGCAGGAATAAGGGGGCTTGGCATGAGCAGTTCTTC.

In DNA form, the CDR3 reads TGTGCCAGCAGCCCCGGACGGACTGGAAACACCATATATTTT. This gives the protein CASSPGRTGNTIYF. This chain connects TRBV4-2 to TRBJ1-3; D uncertain. The germline V gene has CDR1 LGHNA and CDR2 YNFKEQ. The V end was cut by 4 bases, the J end by 2 bases, with 9 bases between. This CDR3 spans 14 amino acids.

The V and J genes are TRBV7-2 and TRBJ2-3; no reliable D call. The V and J ends lost 5 bases and 4 bases respectively, with 10 bases between them. Germline V gene data show CDR1 as SGHTA and CDR2 as FQGNSA. This CDR3 contains 13 residues. The CDR3 DNA reads as TGTGCCAGCAGCCTCCAAACCGCAGATACGCAGTATTTT. This gives the protein CASSLQTADTQYF.

V is TRBV28 and J is TRBJ1-1, with 8 bases that match TRBD1. CDR1 and CDR2 from the germline V gene are MDHEN and SYDVKM. The CDR3 contains 13 residues. Trimming at V came to 6 bases and at J to 7 bases, leaving 7 bases not matched to a gene. In nucleotides, the CDR3 is TGTGCCAGCAGCCCGGACAGGGTTGGTGAAGCTTTCTTT. This gives the protein CASSPDRVGEAFF.

The chain carries TRBV14 and TRBJ2-3; D gene ambiguous. Germline values: CDR1 SGHDN, CDR2 FVKESK. The CDR3 covers 15 residues. V was clipped by 0 bases and J by 2 bases, with 9 bases between them. CDR3 loop: CASSQDYSLTDTQYF. The CDR3 DNA sequence: TGTGCCAGCAGCCAAGATTACAGCCTCACAGATACGCAGTATTTT.

The chain uses TRBV4-1 and TRBJ2-5, with a tentative D call TRBD2 (6 bases). Trimming took 2 bases from V and 8 from J, leaving 21 bases between them. Germline CDR1 MGHRA, CDR2 YSYEKL. The length of the CDR3 is 16 residues. The DNA for the CDR3 is TGCGCCAGCAGCCAAACACCGGGACTCAATGAGGGTACCCAGTACTTC. Translating gives CASSQTPGLNEGTQYF.

The chain joins TRBV27 to TRBJ2-1, with 9 bases aligning to TRBD2. The germline V gene encodes CDR1 MNHEY and CDR2 SMNVEV (reference sequence). The CDR3 consists of 15 residues. The V gene end was trimmed by 2 bases and the J gene end by 6 bases; junction bases not matched to a gene: 5. This chain's CDR3 is CASSLALAGPNEQFF. The CDR3 nucleotides read TGTGCCAGCAGTTTAGCGCTAGCGGGACCCAATGAGCAGTTCTTC.

The chain joins TRBV15 to TRBJ2-1; 10 nucleotides line up with TRBD1. V was clipped by 8 bases and J by 5 bases; unmatched bases: 3. There are 13 residues in the CDR3. Per the germline V gene, CDR1 is LNHNV and CDR2 is YYDKDF (reference sequence). CDR3 nucleotide sequence: TGTGCCACCGGGACAGGGGACAACAATGAGCAGTTCTTC. Its translation: CATGTGDNNEQFF.

This clone was counted a few times. V gene TRBV7-3 combines with J gene TRBJ1-1; 7 nucleotides agree with TRBD1. V dropped 5 bases and J dropped 11; count of bases not matched to a gene: 8. Germline V gene data show CDR1 as SGHTA and CDR2 as FQGTGA. The CDR3 has 12 amino acids. CDR3 amino acids: CASSQQGLTAFF. DNA for the CDR3: TGTGCCAGCAGCCAACAGGGGTTGACGGCTTTCTTT.

V and J are TRBV28 and TRBJ2-3; 9 positions match TRBD2. The V and J ends lost 6 bases and 1 base, in that order; junction bases with no gene match: 17. Germline CDR1 MDHEN, CDR2 SYDVKM. The length of the CDR3 is 19 residues. As DNA, the CDR3 is TGTGCCAGCAGCTCACGACGGGGGCGGGAGGGCATGGGCACAGATACGCAGTATTTT. Amino acid sequence: CASSSRRGREGMGTDTQYF.

The V gene is TRBV11-2, the J gene TRBJ2-7; D remains ambiguous. The CDR3 is 14 amino acids. The germline V gene has CDR1 SGHAT and CDR2 FQNNGV. Trimming left V 2 bases short and J 0 bases short, with 8 bases between. CDR3 residues: CASSLTVGSYEQYF. The CDR3 DNA follows: TGTGCCAGCAGCTTAACGGTCGGCTCCTACGAGCAGTACTTC.

The rearrangement links TRBV5-1 to TRBJ2-7; 14 bases map to TRBD2. This CDR3 is built from 20 residues. Germline CDR1 and CDR2: SGHRS and YFSETQ. The V and J ends lost 4 bases and 4 bases, in that order; junction bases with no gene match: 19. The CDR3 coding sequence is TGCGCCAGCAGCGCCCAGAGAGGGCTGACTAGCGGGAGGGTCGGGTACGAGCAGTACTTC. Translated, it gives CASSAQRGLTSGRVGYEQYF.

The chain carries TRBV4-1 and TRBJ1-3; D not resolved. CDR1 MGHRA and CDR2 YSYEKL come from the germline V gene. With 4 bases removed from V and 2 bases from J, the gap between germline ends came to 9 bases. The CDR3 is 14 residues long. Here the CDR3 reads CASSPIAPGNTIYF. DNA for the CDR3: TGCGCCAGCAGCCCTATAGCTCCTGGAAACACCATATATTTT.

The V and J genes are TRBV28 and TRBJ2-7; possibly TRBD1 or TRBD2 for D (5 bases each). Trimming took 5 bases from V and 3 from J, leaving 14 bases between them. Germline V lookup: CDR1 MDHEN, CDR2 SYDVKM. The CDR3 has 14 residues. The CDR3 here is CASSVIRGRYEQYF. CDR3 coding DNA: TGTGCCAGCAGTGTAATCCGGGGACGCTACGAGCAGTACTTC.

CDR3 region: CASSLRDSNYGYTF. The CDR3 nucleotides read TGTGCCAGCAGTTTAAGGGACAGCAACTATGGCTACACCTTC. This chain uses TRBV27 with TRBJ1-2, with TRBD1 matching 7 bases. From germline, CDR1 is MNHEY and CDR2 SMNVEV (reference sequence). The CDR3 covers 14 residues. J was trimmed by 2 bases and V by 2 bases; bases with no gene match: 2.

J is TRBJ1-3 and V is TRBV19; the D gene is possibly TRBD1 (6 bases). The length of the CDR3 is 15 residues. The V end was cut by 4 bases, the J end by 4 bases, with 14 bases between. The germline CDR1 and CDR2 sequences are LNHDA and SQIVND (reference sequence). This chain's CDR3 is CASSTGQTRGNTIYF. The CDR3 region has the DNA TGTGCCAGTAGTACAGGACAGACGAGAGGAAACACCATATATTTT. The complete variable domain, with remaining parts taken from reference TRBV19 and TRBJ1-3, reads DGGITQSPKYLFRKEGQNVTLSCEQNLNHDAMYWYRQDPGQGLRLIYYSQIVNDFQKGDIAEGYSVSREKKESFPLTVTSAQKNPTAFYLCASSTGQTRGNTIYFGEGSWLTVV.

The chain has TRBV6-1 and TRBJ2-7, with a weak D call TRBD2 (6 bases). The CDR3 contains 16 residues. Deletions cut 1 base from V and 0 bases from J, with 13 bases between. Germline V gives CDR1 MNHNS, CDR2 SASEGT. The CDR3 loop reads CASSEGSRDSSYEQYF. CDR3 coding DNA: TGTGCCAGCAGTGAAGGGTCCAGGGACTCCTCCTACGAGCAGTACTTC.